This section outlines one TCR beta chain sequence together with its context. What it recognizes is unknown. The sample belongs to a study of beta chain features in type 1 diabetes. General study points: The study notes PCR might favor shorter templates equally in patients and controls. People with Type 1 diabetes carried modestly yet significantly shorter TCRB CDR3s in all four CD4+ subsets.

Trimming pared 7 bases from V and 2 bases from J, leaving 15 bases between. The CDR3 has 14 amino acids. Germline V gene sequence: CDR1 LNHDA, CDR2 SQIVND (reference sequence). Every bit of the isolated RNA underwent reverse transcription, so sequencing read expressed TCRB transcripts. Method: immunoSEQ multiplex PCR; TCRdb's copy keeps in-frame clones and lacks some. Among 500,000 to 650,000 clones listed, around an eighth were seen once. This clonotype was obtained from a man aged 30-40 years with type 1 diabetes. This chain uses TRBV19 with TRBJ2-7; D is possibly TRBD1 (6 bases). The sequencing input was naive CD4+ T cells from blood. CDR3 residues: CASTHSQGTYEQYF. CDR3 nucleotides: TGTGCCAGTACCCACAGTCAGGGGACCTACGAGCAGTACTTC.